The entry below describes one T cell receptor beta chain. Its specificity is not known. This entry is derived from a study of STAT5B mutations in CD4+ large granular lymphocyte leukemia. About the study: The CDR3 'QG' motif was associated with a particular HLA allele among healthy donors. The study, taken as a whole, reports: Patient CD4-sorted repertoires stayed more clonal than healthy ones after leukemic-clone removal. 8/27 top patient clones versus 2/35 control clones were TRBV06-family. Main leukemic clonotypes were patient-specific, but about 26% appeared at low frequency elsewhere.

CDR3 size: 15 residues. CDR1 is SNHLY and CDR2 is FYNNEI in the germline V gene. After removal of 4 bases from V and 1 base from J, the junction contained 2 bases not matched to a gene. Only in-frame clones appear in the TCRdb table, and some are missing; sequencing was by immunoSEQ multiplex PCR. The data show under 35,000 clones, around 80% seen once. Sequenced input: CD4+ T cells from blood buffy coats. The chain carries TRBV2 and TRBJ2-7; 12 bases match TRBD2. This clonotype was obtained from a human donor in good health. The CDR3 nucleotides are TGTGCCAGCAGTGCAGGACTAGCGGGATCCTACGAGCAGTACTTC. Residues: CASSAGLAGSYEQYF.